The clone carrying this TCR beta chain showed up just a few times. Its target is not known. The data derive from a study of T cells in Graves' hyperthyroidism and ophthalmopathy. Findings of the study overall: Peripheral blood also featured most of the thyroid clonotypes expanded above 0.001.

TCR beta CDR3 region amplification was performed from RNA transcripts. In the first-round RT-PCR of the TCR CDR3, the HTBI primer set was used. A single record per CDR3 protein comes from TCRdb applying MiXCR to the multiplex PCR reads. In the table there are some 700,000 distinct CDR3 sequences, about 18% of which are singletons. V was clipped by 0 bases and J by 7 bases, with 18 bases between them. Germline CDR1 and CDR2: KGHDR and SFDVKD. This CDR3 contains 17 residues. The chain recombines TRBV24-1 with TRBJ2-1, with D perhaps TRBD1 (6 bases). The TCR was taken from a man aged 45 to 65 with Graves' hyperthyroidism. Sequencing was carried out using blood. CDR3 coding DNA: TGTGCCACCAGTGATTTGTCTTTGGGACACCAGGTTAATGAGCAGTTCTTC. Protein: CATSDLSLGHQVNEQFF.